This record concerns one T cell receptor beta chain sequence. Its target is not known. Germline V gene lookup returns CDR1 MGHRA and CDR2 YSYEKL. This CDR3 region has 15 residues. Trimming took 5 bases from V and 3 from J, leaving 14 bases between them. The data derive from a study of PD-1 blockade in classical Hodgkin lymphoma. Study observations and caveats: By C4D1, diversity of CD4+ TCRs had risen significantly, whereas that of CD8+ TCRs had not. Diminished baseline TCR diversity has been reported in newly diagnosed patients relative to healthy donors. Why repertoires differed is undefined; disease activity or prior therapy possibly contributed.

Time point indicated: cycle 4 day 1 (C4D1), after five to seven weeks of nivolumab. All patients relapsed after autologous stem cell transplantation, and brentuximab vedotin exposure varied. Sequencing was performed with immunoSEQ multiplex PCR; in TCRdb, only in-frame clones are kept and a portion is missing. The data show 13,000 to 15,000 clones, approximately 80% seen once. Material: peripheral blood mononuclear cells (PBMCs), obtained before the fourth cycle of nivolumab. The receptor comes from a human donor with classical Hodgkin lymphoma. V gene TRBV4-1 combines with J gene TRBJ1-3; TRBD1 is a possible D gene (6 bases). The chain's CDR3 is CASSARLGGGNTIYF. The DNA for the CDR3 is TGCGCCAGCAGCGCCCGTCTAGGGGGTGGAAACACCATATATTTT.